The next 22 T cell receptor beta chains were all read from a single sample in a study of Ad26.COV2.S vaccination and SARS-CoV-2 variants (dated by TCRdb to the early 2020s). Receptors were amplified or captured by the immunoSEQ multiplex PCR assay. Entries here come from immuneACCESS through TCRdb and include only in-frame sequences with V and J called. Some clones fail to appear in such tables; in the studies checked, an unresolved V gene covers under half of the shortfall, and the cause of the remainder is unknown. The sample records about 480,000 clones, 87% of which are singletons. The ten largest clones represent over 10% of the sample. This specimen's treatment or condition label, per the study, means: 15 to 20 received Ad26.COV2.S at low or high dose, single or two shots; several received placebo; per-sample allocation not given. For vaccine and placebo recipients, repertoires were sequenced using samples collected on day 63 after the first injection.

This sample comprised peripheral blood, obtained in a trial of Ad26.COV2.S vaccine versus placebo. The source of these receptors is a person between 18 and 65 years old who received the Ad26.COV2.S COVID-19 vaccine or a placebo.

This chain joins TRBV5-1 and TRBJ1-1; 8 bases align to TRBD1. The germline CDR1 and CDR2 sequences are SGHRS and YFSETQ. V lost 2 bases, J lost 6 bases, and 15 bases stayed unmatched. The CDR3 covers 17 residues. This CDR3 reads CASSLGGTGFFSAEAFF. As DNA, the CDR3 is TGCGCCAGCAGCTTAGGGGGGACAGGTTTTTTCAGCGCTGAAGCTTTCTTT.

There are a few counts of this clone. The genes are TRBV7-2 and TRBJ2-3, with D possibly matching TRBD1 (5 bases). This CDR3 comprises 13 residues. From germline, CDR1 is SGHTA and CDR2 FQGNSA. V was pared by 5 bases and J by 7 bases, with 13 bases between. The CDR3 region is CASSPSGRHTQYF. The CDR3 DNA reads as TGTGCCAGCAGCCCCTCAGGGCGGCATACGCAGTATTTT.

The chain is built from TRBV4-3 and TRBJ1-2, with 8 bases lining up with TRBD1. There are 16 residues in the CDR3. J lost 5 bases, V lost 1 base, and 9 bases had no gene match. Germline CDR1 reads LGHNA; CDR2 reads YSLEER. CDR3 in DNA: TGCGCCAGCAGCCAAGGGGGTCCGGGACAGGTATATGGCTACACCTTC. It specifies CASSQGGPGQVYGYTF.

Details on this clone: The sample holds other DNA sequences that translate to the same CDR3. In DNA form, the CDR3 reads TGCGCCAGCAGCCAAGTCGCGGGAGGCTACAATGAGCAGTTCTTC. It is translated as CASSQVAGGYNEQFF. The genes are TRBV4-3 and TRBJ2-1; 8 bases map to TRBD2. With 1 base clipped from V and 3 bases from J, the junction kept 2 bases outside the gene matches. This CDR3 is 15 amino acids long. CDR1 and CDR2 (germline): LGHNA, YSLEER.

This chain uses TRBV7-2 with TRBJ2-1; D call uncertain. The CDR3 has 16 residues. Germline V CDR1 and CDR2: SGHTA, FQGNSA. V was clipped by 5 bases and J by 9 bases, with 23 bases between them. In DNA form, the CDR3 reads TGTGCCAGCAGCCCCACTACCGGACCCCTTAGTGGTGAGCAGTTCTTC. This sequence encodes CASSPTTGPLSGEQFF.

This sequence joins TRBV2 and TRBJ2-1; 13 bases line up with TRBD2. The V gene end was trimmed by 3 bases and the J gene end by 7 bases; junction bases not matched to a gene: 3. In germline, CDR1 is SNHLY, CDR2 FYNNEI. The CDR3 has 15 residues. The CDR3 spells CASSDWTSGGNEQFF. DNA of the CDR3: TGTGCCAGCAGTGACTGGACTAGCGGGGGTAATGAGCAGTTCTTC.

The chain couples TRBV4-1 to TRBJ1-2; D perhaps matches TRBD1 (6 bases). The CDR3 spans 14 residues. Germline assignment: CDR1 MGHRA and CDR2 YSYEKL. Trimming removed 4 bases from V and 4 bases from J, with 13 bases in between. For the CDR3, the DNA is TGCGCCAGCAGCCCTGGGGGGGCGGGCTATGGCTACACCTTC. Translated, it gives CASSPGGAGYGYTF.

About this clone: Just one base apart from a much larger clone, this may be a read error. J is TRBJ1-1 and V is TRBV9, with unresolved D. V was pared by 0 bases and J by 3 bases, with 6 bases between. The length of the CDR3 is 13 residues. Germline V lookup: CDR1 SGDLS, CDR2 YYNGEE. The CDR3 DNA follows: TGTGCCAGCAGCGTAGAAGGGTACACTGAAGCTTTCTTT. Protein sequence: CASSVEGYTEAFF. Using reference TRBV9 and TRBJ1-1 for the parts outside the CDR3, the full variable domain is DSGVTQTPKHLITATGQRVTLRCSPRSGDLSVYWYQQSLDQGLQFLIQYYNGEERAKGNILERFSAQQFPDLHSELNLSSLELGDSALYFCASSVEGYTEAFFGQGTRLTVV.

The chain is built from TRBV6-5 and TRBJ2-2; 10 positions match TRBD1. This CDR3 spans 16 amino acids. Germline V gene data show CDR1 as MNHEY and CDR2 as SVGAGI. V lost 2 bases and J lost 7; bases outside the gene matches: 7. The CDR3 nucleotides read TGTGCCAGCAGTTACGCCGGGACAGGGGCCGGCGGGGAGCTGTTTTTT. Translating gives CASSYAGTGAGGELFF.

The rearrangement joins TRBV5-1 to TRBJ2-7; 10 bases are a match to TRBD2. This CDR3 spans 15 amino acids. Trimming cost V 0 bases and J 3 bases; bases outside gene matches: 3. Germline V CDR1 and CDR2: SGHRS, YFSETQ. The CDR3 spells CASSLASGSVYEQYF. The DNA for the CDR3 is TGCGCCAGCAGCTTGGCTAGCGGGAGTGTCTACGAGCAGTACTTC.

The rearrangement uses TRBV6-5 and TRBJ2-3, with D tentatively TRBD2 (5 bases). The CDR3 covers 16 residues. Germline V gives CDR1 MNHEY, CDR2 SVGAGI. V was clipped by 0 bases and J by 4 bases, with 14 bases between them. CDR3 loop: CASSYSVGINPDTQYF. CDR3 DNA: TGTGCCAGCAGTTACTCGGTCGGGATAAACCCAGATACGCAGTATTTT.

In nucleotides, the CDR3 is TGTGCCAGCAGTGAAGTGGGGTGGGATTCACCCCTCCACTTT. It specifies CASSEVGWDSPLHF. V and J are TRBV2 and TRBJ1-6; no clear D. V shed 1 base and J shed 8 bases, with 9 bases lying between them. The CDR3 consists of 14 residues. Germline CDR1 SNHLY, CDR2 FYNNEI.

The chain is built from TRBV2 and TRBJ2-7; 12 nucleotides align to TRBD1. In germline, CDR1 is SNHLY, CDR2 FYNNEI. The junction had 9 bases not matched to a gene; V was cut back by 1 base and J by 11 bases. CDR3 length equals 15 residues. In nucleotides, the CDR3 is TGTGCCAGCAGTGAAGATCGTGGGACAGGGGGCTGGAAGTACTTC. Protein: CASSEDRGTGGWKYF. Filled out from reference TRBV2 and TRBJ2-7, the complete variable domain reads EPEVTQTPSHQVTQMGQEVILRCVPISNHLYFYWYRQILGQKVEFLVSFYNNEISEKSEIFDDQFSVERPDGSNFTLKIRSTKLEDSAMYFCASSEDRGTGGWKYFGPGTRLTVT.

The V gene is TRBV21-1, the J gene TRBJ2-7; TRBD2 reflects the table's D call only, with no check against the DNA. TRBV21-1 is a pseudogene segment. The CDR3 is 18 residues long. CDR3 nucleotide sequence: TGTGCCAGCAGCAAACCAACAACCCGGACTAGCGGGGTTTACGAGCAGTACTTC. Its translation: CASSKPTTRTSGVYEQYF.

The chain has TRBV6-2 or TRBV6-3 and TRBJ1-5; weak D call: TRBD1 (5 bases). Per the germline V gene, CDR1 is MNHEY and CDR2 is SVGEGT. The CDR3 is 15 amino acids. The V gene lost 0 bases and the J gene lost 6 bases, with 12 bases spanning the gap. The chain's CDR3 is CASSYSGVQGQPQHF. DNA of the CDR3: TGTGCCAGCAGTTACTCGGGGGTGCAGGGTCAGCCCCAGCATTTT.

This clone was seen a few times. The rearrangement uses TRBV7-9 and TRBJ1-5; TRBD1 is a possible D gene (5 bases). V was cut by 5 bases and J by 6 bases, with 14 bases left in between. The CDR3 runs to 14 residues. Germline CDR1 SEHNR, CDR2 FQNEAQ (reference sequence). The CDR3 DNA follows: TGTGCCAGCAGCGAGAGTCTCGGGGGTCAGCCCCAGCATTTT. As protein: CASSESLGGQPQHF.

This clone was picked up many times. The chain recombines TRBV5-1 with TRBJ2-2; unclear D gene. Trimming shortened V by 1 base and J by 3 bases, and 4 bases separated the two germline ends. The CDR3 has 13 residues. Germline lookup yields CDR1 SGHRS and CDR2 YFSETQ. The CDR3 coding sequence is TGCGCCAGCAGCTTGCTGTACACCGGGGAGCTGTTTTTT. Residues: CASSLLYTGELFF.

The CDR3 DNA sequence: TGTGCCAGCAAAAGGTCTAGCGGGACCACAGATACGCAGTATTTT. Translating gives CASKRSSGTTDTQYF. The chain links TRBV9 to TRBJ2-3; 9 bases are shared with TRBD2. V trimming: 6 bases; J trimming: 2 bases; junction bases outside the gene matches: 7. The germline V gene has CDR1 SGDLS and CDR2 YYNGEE. The CDR3 loop spans 15 amino acids.

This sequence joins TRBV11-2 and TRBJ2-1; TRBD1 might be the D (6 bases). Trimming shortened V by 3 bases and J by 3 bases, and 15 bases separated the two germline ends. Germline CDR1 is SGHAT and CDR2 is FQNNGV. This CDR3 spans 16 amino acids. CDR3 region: CASSLNRDERYNEQFF. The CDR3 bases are TGTGCCAGCAGCTTGAACAGGGACGAGCGCTACAATGAGCAGTTCTTC.

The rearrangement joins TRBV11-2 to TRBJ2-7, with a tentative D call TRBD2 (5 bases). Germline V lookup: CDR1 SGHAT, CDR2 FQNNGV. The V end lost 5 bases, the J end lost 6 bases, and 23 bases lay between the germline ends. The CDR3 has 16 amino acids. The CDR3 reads CASSKTRTPSGIEQYF. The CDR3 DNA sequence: TGTGCCAGCAGCAAAACCCGGACTCCCAGTGGGATCGAGCAGTACTTC.

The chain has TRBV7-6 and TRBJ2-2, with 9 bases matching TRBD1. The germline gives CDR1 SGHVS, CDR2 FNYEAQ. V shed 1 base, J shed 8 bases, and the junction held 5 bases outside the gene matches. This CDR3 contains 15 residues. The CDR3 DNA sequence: TGTGCCAGCAGCTTAGTAACAGGGGGCAGTGGGGAGCTGTTTTTT. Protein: CASSLVTGGSGELFF.

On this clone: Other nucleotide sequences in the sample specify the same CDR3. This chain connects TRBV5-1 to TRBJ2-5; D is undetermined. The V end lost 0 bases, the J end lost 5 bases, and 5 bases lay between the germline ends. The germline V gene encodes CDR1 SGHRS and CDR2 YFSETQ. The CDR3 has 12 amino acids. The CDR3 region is CASSLVGETQYF. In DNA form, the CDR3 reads TGCGCCAGCAGCTTGGTAGGTGAGACCCAGTACTTC.